The T cell receptor beta chain described here comes from a study of molecular identifiers for immune sequencing clone quantification. This clonotype has a count of ten or more. CDR1 and CDR2 from the germline V gene are MNHEY and SVGAGI. V lost 6 bases and J lost 3; bases outside the gene matches: 7. The CDR3 loop spans 16 amino acids. One entry per CDR3 protein, called by TCRdb with MiXCR from the PCR reads. This sample has about 640,000 distinct CDR3 sequences, with 20% found just once. The naive CD8 libraries originated from between roughly 17,000 and 1,000,000 sorted cells and drew on 10%, 30% or 50% RNA. Using a CD8+CD4-CCR7+CD45RA+ phenotype, naive CD8 T cells were sorted.

This TCR came from a human donor in good health. Some libraries in this study had Jurkat cell RNA spiked in. Sequenced material: naive CD8+ T cells from blood, with Jurkat cell RNA spiked in. Noted subset: FACS-sorted CD8+CD4-CCR7+CD45RA+ naive T cells. The chain uses TRBV6-5 and TRBJ2-3; 12 positions match TRBD2. CDR3 sequence (DNA): TGTGCCAGCAGGGCGGAGACTAGCGGGGGAACAGATACGCAGTATTTT. Amino acid sequence: CASRAETSGGTDTQYF.